The 14 T cell receptor beta chains below come from one sample, sequenced in a study of blood T cell repertoires in COVID-19. Clones were sequenced by immunoSEQ multiplex PCR, and TCRdb holds only the in-frame ones, with some missing. The sample has some 180,000 clones, 85% to 90% seen once. Specimen: PBMCs or T cells enriched from blood (not recorded which). These receptors were taken from a man aged 40-49 years who had recovered from COVID-19.

This sequence joins TRBV7-3 and TRBJ2-4; D ambiguous. CDR1 and CDR2 (germline): SGHTA, FQGTGA. The CDR3 length is 13 residues. V dropped 2 bases and J dropped 4 bases, with 6 bases sitting between them. The CDR3 DNA follows: TGTGCCAGCAGCTTAGACGGGAAAAACATTCAGTACTTC. Translation: CASSLDGKNIQYF.

The V and J genes are TRBV11-1 and TRBJ2-2; 7 bases are a match to TRBD2. J gave up 6 bases and V 10 bases, and 11 bases lay outside the gene matches. This CDR3 is built from 14 residues. Per the germline V gene, CDR1 is SGHAT and CDR2 is FQDESV (reference sequence). The CDR3 DNA follows: TGTGCCACCTCGTGGGGGGGGAGAGCCGGGGAGCTGTTTTTT. Translating it yields CATSWGGRAGELFF.

J is TRBJ1-5 and V is TRBV21-1; TRBD1 reflects the table's D call only, with no check against the DNA. TRBV21-1 is classified as a pseudogene. The CDR3 contains 18 residues. The DNA of the CDR3 is TGTGCCAGCAGCAAAGCCCATTACGGGACAGGGGGCAATCAGCCCCAGCATTTT. It yields the protein CASSKAHYGTGGNQPQHF.

CDR3 nucleotides: TGTGCCAGCACCCGACAGGGTCTGGAGACTGAAGCTTTCTTT. This translates into CASTRQGLETEAFF. This chain connects TRBV3-1 (or the pseudogene TRBV3-2) to TRBJ1-1; 7 bases are shared with TRBD1. CDR3 length equals 14 residues. The junction had 10 bases not matched to a gene; V was cut back by 7 bases and J by 5 bases. Germline values: CDR1 LGHDT, CDR2 YNNKEL (reference sequence).

The gene calls are TRBV5-1 and TRBJ2-5; D possibly corresponds to TRBD2 (5 bases). The germline V gene has CDR1 SGHRS and CDR2 YFSETQ. Trimming pared 0 bases from V and 5 bases from J, leaving 11 bases between. This CDR3 region has 14 residues. The CDR3 region is CASSLGTSGETQYF. In nucleotides, the CDR3 is TGCGCCAGCAGCTTGGGGACCTCGGGGGAGACCCAGTACTTC.

This chain connects TRBV18 to TRBJ1-1; a possible D gene is TRBD1 (5 bases). The germline V and J ends were trimmed by 1 base and 7 bases, with 10 bases remaining between them. Germline values: CDR1 KGHSH, CDR2 LQKENI. The length of the CDR3 is 13 residues. CDR3 sequence (DNA): TGTGCCAGCTCACCACTTCCCAGGGATGAAGCTTTCTTT. This codes for CASSPLPRDEAFF.

V gene TRBV28 combines with J gene TRBJ1-5; D ambiguous. Germline values: CDR1 MDHEN, CDR2 SYDVKM. The CDR3 contains 14 residues. V was cut by 6 bases and J by 0 bases, with 9 bases left in between. The CDR3 DNA reads TGTGCCAGCAGCACGCGTTCTAGCAATCAGCCCCAGCATTTT. This gives the protein CASSTRSSNQPQHF.

The V gene is TRBV11-2, the J gene TRBJ1-1; a possible D gene is TRBD1 (6 bases). The CDR3 extends over 18 amino acids. Trimming stripped 5 bases from V and 3 bases from J, with 25 bases between. Germline V gene data show CDR1 as SGHAT and CDR2 as FQNNGV. As DNA, the CDR3 is TGTGCCAGCAGCCCCCGACAGGCCCTAACATTTGGTGACACTGAAGCTTTCTTT. Protein: CASSPRQALTFGDTEAFF.

This clone was picked up a small number of times. This rearrangement joins TRBV14 to TRBJ2-7; no firm D call. The germline V gene has CDR1 SGHDN and CDR2 FVKESK. Deletions cut 1 base from V and 4 bases from J, with 8 bases between. CDR3 length: 13 residues. The CDR3 reads CASSQVRSYEQYF. The CDR3 coding sequence is TGTGCCAGCAGCCAAGTTCGCAGTTACGAGCAGTACTTC. The complete variable domain, with remaining parts taken from reference TRBV14 and TRBJ2-7, reads EAGVTQFPSHSVIEKGQTVTLRCDPISGHDNLYWYRRVMGKEIKFLLHFVKESKQDESGMPNNRFLAERTGGTYSTLKVQPAELEDSGVYFCASSQVRSYEQYFGPGTRLTVT.

The gene calls are TRBV5-1 and TRBJ1-5, with 8 nucleotides matching TRBD1. The CDR3 totals 14 residues. J was trimmed by 5 bases and V by 4 bases; bases with no gene match: 5. Per germline, CDR1 SGHRS and CDR2 YFSETQ. CDR3 sequence: CASSQGTGDQPQHF. DNA of the CDR3: TGCGCCAGCAGCCAAGGGACAGGAGATCAGCCCCAGCATTTT.

The chain employs TRBV24-1 and TRBJ2-2; TRBD1 matches at 8 bases. This CDR3 has 19 residues. Germline CDR1 KGHDR, CDR2 SFDVKD. The trim removed 4 bases at V and 5 bases at J, leaving 17 bases unmatched. The chain's CDR3 is CATSDPTRQGSSLTGELFF. Written as DNA, the CDR3 is TGTGCCACCAGTGACCCCACCCGACAGGGGTCTTCGTTAACCGGGGAGCTGTTTTTT.

This sequence joins TRBV5-8 and TRBJ1-6, with 7 bases matching TRBD1. CDR3 length: 15 residues. Per the germline V gene, CDR1 is SGHTS and CDR2 is YDEGEE. The V gene end was trimmed by 6 bases and the J gene end by 9 bases; junction bases not matched to a gene: 12. In DNA form, the CDR3 reads TGTGCCAGCAACCTTCAGGGGGACATATCTTCACCCCTCCACTTT. As protein: CASNLQGDISSPLHF.

This CDR3 is CASRRIDRARGGYTF. DNA for the CDR3: TGTGCCAGCAGACGCATCGACAGGGCTCGAGGTGGCTACACCTTC. The gene calls are TRBV28 and TRBJ1-2; 7 bases fit TRBD1. This CDR3 contains 15 residues. V dropped 6 bases and J dropped 7; count of bases not matched to a gene: 14. The germline gives CDR1 MDHEN, CDR2 SYDVKM.

V and J are TRBV19 and TRBJ2-6; D may be TRBD1 (6 bases). Germline assignment: CDR1 LNHDA and CDR2 SQIVND (reference sequence). CDR3 length: 17 residues. Trimming stripped 7 bases from V and 2 bases from J, with 18 bases between. CDR3 DNA sequence: TGTGCCAGTACCCTACAGATGAACAGGGCTGGGGCCAACGTCCTGACTTTC. As protein: CASTLQMNRAGANVLTF.